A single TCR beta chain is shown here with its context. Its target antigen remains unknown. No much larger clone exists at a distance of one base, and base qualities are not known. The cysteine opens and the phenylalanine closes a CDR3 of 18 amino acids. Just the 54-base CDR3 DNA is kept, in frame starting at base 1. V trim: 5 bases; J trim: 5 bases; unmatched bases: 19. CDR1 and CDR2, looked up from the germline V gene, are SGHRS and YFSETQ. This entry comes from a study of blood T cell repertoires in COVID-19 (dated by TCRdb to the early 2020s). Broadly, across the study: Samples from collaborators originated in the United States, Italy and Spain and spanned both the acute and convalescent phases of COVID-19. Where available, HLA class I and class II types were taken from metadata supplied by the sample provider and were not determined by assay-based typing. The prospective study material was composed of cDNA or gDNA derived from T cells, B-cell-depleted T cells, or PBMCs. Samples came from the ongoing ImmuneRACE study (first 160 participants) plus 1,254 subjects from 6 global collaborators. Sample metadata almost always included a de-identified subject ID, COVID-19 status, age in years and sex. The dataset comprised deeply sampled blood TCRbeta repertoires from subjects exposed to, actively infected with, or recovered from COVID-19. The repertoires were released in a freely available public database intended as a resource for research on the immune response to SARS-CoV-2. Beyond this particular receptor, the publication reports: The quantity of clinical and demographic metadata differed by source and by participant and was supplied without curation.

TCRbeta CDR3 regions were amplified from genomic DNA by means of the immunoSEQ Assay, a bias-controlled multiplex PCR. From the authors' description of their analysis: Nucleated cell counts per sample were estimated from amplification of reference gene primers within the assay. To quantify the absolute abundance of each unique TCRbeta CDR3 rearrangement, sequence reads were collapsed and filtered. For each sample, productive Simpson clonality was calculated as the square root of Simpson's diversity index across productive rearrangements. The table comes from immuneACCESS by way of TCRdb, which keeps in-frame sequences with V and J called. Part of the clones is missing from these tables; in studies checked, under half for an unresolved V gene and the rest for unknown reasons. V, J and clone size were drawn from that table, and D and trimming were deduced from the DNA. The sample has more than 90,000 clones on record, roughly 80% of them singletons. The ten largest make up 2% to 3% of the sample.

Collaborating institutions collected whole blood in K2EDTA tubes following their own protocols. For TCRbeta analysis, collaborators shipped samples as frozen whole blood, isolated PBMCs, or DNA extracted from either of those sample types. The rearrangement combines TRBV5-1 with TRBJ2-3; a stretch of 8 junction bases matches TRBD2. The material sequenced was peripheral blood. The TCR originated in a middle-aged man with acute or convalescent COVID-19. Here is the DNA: TGCGCCAGCAGACTGATTTCCTTGGGAGCGGGAGAAAGAGATACGCAGTATTTT. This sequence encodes CASRLISLGAGERDTQYF.